Listed here are 11 T cell receptor beta chains from one sample, sequenced in a study of cytomegalovirus exposure and HLA in healthy donors (dated by TCRdb to 2016 to 2017). Library preparation was by the immunoSEQ multiplex PCR assay. TCRdb retrieved this table from immuneACCESS and kept in-frame rearrangements only. Not all clones are present; in checked studies, unresolved V genes account for under half, and no reason is known for the remainder. This sample lists 100,000 to 120,000 clones; roughly 87% were detected once. The top ten constitute around 1.8% of the sample. Material: PBMCs. Every receptor here comes from a young woman in good health and CMV-seronegative.

V and J are TRBV19 and TRBJ1-5; D remains ambiguous. This CDR3 contains 13 residues. Trimming removed 3 bases from V and 7 bases from J, with 10 bases in between. Germline CDR1 and CDR2: LNHDA and SQIVND (reference sequence). DNA of the CDR3: TGTGCCAGTAGTATCCAGATCGCCCAGCCCCAGCATTTT. It yields the protein CASSIQIAQPQHF.

The CDR3 nucleotides read TGTGCCTGGAGTTCTAGGGGGTCGGACATTCAGTACTTC. It translates to CAWSSRGSDIQYF. V and J are TRBV30 and TRBJ2-4; D possibly corresponds to TRBD1 (6 bases). Trimming pared 2 bases from V and 8 bases from J, leaving 13 bases between. Germline CDR1 is GTSNPN and CDR2 is SVGIG (reference sequence). The CDR3 is 13 amino acids.

The J gene is TRBJ1-1, the V gene TRBV28; D is possibly TRBD1 (5 bases). Germline CDR1 reads MDHEN; CDR2 reads SYDVKM. The CDR3 loop spans 15 amino acids. The ends were cut back, 6 bases at V and 0 bases at J, with 14 bases in the middle. The CDR3 DNA is TGTGCCAGCAGCGAGCCCGGGGGGGTGAACACTGAAGCTTTCTTT. Translation: CASSEPGGVNTEAFF.

The V call is TRBV19, the J call TRBJ2-5; D is undetermined. The length of the CDR3 is 14 residues. V was pared by 2 bases and J by 1 base, with 8 bases between. From germline, CDR1 is LNHDA and CDR2 SQIVND (reference sequence). The CDR3 DNA sequence: TGTGCCAGTAGTATACAGTGCTGCCAAGAGACCCAGTACTTC. It translates to CASSIQCCQETQYF.

The chain employs TRBV4-3 and TRBJ2-1; TRBD2 aligns across 11 bases. This CDR3 has 16 amino acids. J gave up 7 bases and V 3 bases, and 8 bases lay outside the gene matches. Germline lookup yields CDR1 LGHNA and CDR2 YSLEER. The CDR3 nucleotides read TGCGCCAGCAGCCAGCACTTAGCGGGGGGGCGAAATGAGCAGTTCTTC. The encoded protein is CASSQHLAGGRNEQFF.

The sample holds a few counts of this clone. V usage is TRBV6-1 and J usage is TRBJ1-5; D call uncertain. Germline V gives CDR1 MNHNS, CDR2 SASEGT. V was cut by 1 base and J by 1 base, with 5 bases left in between. The CDR3 runs 14 residues. The CDR3 protein is CASSEGRSNQPQHF. CDR3 bases: TGTGCCAGCAGTGAAGGGAGGAGCAATCAGCCCCAGCATTTT.

This clone has just one count. The chain uses TRBV5-1 and TRBJ2-3; 11 bases align to TRBD2. After removal of 4 bases from V and 4 bases from J, the junction contained 5 bases not matched to a gene. The length of the CDR3 is 15 residues. From germline, CDR1 is SGHRS and CDR2 YFSETQ. The CDR3 sequence is CASSGTSGGADTQYF. DNA for the CDR3: TGCGCCAGCAGCGGGACTAGCGGAGGGGCAGATACGCAGTATTTT.

The rearrangement uses TRBV28 and TRBJ2-7, with unresolved D. The CDR3 spans 15 residues. Trimming removed 5 bases from V and 0 bases from J, with 14 bases in between. The germline V gene encodes CDR1 MDHEN and CDR2 SYDVKM. The CDR3 reads CASSTSAESSYEQYF. DNA for the CDR3: TGTGCCAGCAGTACTTCCGCGGAGAGCTCCTACGAGCAGTACTTC. Using reference TRBV28 and TRBJ2-7 for the parts outside the CDR3, the full variable domain is DVKVTQSSRYLVKRTGEKVFLECVQDMDHENMFWYRQDPGLGLRLIYFSYDVKMKEKGDIPEGYSVSREKKERFSLILESASTNQTSMYLCASSTSAESSYEQYFGPGTRLTVT.

V and J are TRBV2 and TRBJ1-2; D may be TRBD1 (5 bases). In germline, CDR1 is SNHLY, CDR2 FYNNEI. The CDR3 length is 14 residues. Trimming took 11 bases from V and 3 from J, leaving 19 bases between them. The CDR3 bases are TGTGCCTGTAATCTCAGGGCCGCTGACTATGGCTACACCTTC. Protein sequence: CACNLRAADYGYTF.

In this sample, this clone turned up once. The chain has TRBV5-1 and TRBJ2-7; possibly TRBD1 for D (6 bases). The CDR3 is 15 residues long. V was shortened by 1 base and J by 6 bases, with 17 bases between the two germline ends. From germline, CDR1 is SGHRS and CDR2 YFSETQ. The CDR3 DNA reads as TGCGCCAGCAGCTTGTTTCCGGACAGCGCTCGCGAGCAGTACTTC. It codes for CASSLFPDSAREQYF.

This chain links TRBV11-3 with TRBJ1-6; D gene uncertain. The CDR3 extends over 13 amino acids. Deletions cut 5 bases from V and 10 bases from J, with 12 bases between. Germline V gene sequence: CDR1 SGHNT, CDR2 YENEEA. CDR3 DNA sequence: TGTGCCAGCAGCCTGAGAGGAACGTCACCCCTCCACTTT. Encoded protein: CASSLRGTSPLHF.